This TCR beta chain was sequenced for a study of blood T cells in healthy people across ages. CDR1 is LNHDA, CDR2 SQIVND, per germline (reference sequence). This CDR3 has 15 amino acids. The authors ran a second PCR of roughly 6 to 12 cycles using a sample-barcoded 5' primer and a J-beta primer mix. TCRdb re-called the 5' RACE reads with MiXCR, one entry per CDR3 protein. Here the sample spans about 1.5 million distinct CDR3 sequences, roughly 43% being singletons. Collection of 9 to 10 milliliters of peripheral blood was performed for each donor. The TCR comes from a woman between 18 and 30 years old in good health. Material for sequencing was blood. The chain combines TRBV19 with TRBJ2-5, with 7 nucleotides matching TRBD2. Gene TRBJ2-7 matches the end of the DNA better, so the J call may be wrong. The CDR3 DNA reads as TGTGCCAGTAGTATGAGGGCTAGCGGAACCTACGAGCAGTACTTC. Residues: CASSMRASGTYEQYF.